This T cell receptor beta chain comes out of a study of blood T cell repertoires in COVID-19 (dated by TCRdb to the early 2020s). For context, the study as a whole: Samples from collaborators originated in the United States, Italy and Spain and spanned both the acute and convalescent phases of COVID-19. HLA class I and class II types, where available, came from metadata supplied by the sample provider rather than from assay-based typing. A freely available public database, intended as a resource for researchers studying the immune response to SARS-CoV-2, is where the repertoires were released. Nearly every sample came with metadata listing a de-identified subject ID, COVID-19 status, age in years and sex. Deeply sampled blood TCRbeta repertoires from subjects exposed to, actively infected with, or recovered from COVID-19 were included in the dataset. The material from the prospective study consisted of cDNA or gDNA derived from T cells, B-cell-depleted T cells, or PBMCs. Samples were obtained from the ongoing ImmuneRACE study (first 160 participants) and from about 1,300 subjects provided by 6 global collaborators. What the work shows at the level of the full study, not this receptor alone: The amount of clinical and demographic metadata varied by source and participant and was provided uncurated.

As for this clone: Its target antigen remains unknown. It has no much larger one-base neighbor in the sample; base qualities were not kept.

The trim is 2 bases for V and 4 bases for J, with a gap of 11 bases between the germline ends. CDR1 and CDR2 (WSHSY, SAAADI) derive from the germline V gene. The CDR3 has 14 amino acids, counting the end cysteine and phenylalanine. Just CDR3 DNA is preserved here, 42 bases in frame from base 1. TCRbeta CDR3 regions were amplified from genomic DNA using the immunoSEQ Assay, a bias-controlled multiplex PCR. Turning to the authors' computational methods: The number of nucleated cells in each sample was estimated by amplification of reference gene primers within the assay. To quantify the absolute abundance of each unique TCRbeta CDR3 rearrangement, sequence reads were collapsed and filtered. For each sample, productive Simpson clonality was calculated as the square root of Simpson's diversity index across productive rearrangements. TCRdb carries this immuneACCESS record with in-frame sequences only. Its versions omit some clonotypes, under half of them owing to an unresolved V gene in the studies checked, with the rest unexplained. V, J and clone size are taken as reported in that table, and D and trimming were inferred from the DNA itself. This sample comprises hundreds of thousands of clones, more than 80% of them detected only once. Roughly 1% of the sample is in the top ten clones.

In the prospective study, participants were about 18 to 90 years old, resided in fewer than 25 geographic areas of the United States, and were enrolled through a virtual design. In the prospective study, participants were assigned to cohorts based on the clinical history participants reported in a screening survey and a study questionnaire. ImmuneRACE Cohort 3 recovered participants were defined by two consecutive negative NP/OP PCR tests, healthcare professional clearance, or symptom resolution. In the prospective study, whole blood, serum and a nasopharyngeal or oropharyngeal swab were collected from each participant by mobile phlebotomists. Additional blood draws and questionnaires over an approximately 2-month period could optionally be provided by prospective study participants. Before DNA extraction, blood samples from the prospective study were shipped at room temperature or frozen.

The source material was PBMCs or T cells enriched from blood (not recorded which). The TCR sequence derives from a man aged 18 to 29 who had recovered from COVID-19. The rearrangement combines TRBV10-2 with TRBJ2-5; the D gene cannot be named for sure. The DNA sequence reads TGCGCCAGCAGTGAGAGTGGCCGAGGAGAGACCCAGTACTTC. The resulting protein is CASSESGRGETQYF.